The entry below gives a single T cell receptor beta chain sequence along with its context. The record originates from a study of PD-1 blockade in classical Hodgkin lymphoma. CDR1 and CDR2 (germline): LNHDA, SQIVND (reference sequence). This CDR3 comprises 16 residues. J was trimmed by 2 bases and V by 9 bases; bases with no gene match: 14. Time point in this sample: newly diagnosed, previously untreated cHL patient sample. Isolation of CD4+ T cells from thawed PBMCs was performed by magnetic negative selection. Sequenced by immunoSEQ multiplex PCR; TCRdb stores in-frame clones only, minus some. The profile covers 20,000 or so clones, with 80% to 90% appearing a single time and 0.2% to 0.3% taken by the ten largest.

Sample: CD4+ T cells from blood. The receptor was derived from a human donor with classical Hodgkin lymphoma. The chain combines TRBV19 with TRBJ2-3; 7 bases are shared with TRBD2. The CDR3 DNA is TGTGCCAGCCATAAAGTGGGAGCGGGGCACACAGATACGCAGTATTTT. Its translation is CASHKVGAGHTDTQYF.